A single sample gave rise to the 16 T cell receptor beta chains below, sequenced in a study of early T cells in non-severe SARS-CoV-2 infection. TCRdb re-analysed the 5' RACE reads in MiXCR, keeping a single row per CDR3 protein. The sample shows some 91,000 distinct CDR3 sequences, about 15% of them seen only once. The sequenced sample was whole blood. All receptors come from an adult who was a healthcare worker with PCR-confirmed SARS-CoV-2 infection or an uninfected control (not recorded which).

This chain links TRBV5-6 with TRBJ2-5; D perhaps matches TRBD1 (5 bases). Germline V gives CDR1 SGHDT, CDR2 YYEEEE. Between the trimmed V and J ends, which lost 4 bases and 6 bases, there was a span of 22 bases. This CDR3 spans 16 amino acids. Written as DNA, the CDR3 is TGTGCCAGCAGCCCTGGAGTGCGTAGACAGCGAAAGACCCAGTACTTC. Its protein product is CASSPGVRRQRKTQYF.

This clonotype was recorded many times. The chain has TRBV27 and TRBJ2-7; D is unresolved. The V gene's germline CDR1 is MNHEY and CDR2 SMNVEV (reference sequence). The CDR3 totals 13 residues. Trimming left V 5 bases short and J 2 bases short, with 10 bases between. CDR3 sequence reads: CASSKGWAYEQYF. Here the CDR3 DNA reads TGTGCCAGCAGTAAAGGGTGGGCCTACGAGCAGTACTTC.

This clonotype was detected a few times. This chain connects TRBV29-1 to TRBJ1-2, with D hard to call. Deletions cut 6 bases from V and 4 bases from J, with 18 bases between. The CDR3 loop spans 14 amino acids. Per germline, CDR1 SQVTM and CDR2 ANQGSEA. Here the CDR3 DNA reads TGCAGCGTCGGTAACAGCCTTAACCGCTATGGCTACACCTTC. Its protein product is CSVGNSLNRYGYTF.

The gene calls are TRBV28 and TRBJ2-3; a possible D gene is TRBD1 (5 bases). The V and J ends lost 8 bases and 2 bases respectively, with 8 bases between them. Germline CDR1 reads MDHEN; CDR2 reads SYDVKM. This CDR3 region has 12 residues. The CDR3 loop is CASRQITDTQYF. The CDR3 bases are TGTGCCAGCCGACAGATCACAGATACGCAGTATTTT. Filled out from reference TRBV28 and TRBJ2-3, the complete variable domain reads DVKVTQSSRYLVKRTGEKVFLECVQDMDHENMFWYRQDPGLGLRLIYFSYDVKMKEKGDIPEGYSVSREKKERFSLILESASTNQTSMYLCASRQITDTQYFGPGTRLTVL.

CDR3 coding DNA: TGTGCCAGCAGCTTTGTTCCCACAGATACGCAGTATTTT. Its translation: CASSFVPTDTQYF. The chain employs TRBV7-8 and TRBJ2-3; D ambiguous. The CDR3 is 13 residues long. The V end lost 3 bases, the J end lost 2 bases, and 6 bases lay between the germline ends. Germline-derived CDR1 and CDR2 are SGHVS and FQNEAQ.

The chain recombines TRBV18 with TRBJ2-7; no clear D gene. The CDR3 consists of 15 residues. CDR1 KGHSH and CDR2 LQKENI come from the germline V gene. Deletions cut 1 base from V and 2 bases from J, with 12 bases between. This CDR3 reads CASSPLHNFAYEQYF. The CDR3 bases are TGTGCCAGCTCACCACTGCATAACTTCGCCTACGAGCAGTACTTC.

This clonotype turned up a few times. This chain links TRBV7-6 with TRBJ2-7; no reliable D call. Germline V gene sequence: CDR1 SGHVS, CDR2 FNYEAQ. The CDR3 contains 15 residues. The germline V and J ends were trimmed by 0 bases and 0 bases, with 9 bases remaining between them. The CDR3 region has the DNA TGTGCCAGCAGCTTAGCAGGCGAAAGCTCCTACGAGCAGTACTTC. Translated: CASSLAGESSYEQYF.

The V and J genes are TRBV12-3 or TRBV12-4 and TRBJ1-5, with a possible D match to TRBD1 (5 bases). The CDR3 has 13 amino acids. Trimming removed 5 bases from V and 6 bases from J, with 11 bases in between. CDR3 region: CASSTSQGQPQHF. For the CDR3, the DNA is TGTGCCAGCAGTACCAGCCAGGGTCAGCCCCAGCATTTT.

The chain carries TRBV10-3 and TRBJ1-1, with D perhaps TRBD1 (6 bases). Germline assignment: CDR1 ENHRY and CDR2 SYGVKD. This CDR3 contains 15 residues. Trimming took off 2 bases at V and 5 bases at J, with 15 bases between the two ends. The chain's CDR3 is CAISEPGHRGTEAFF. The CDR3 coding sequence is TGTGCCATCAGTGAGCCGGGACACCGTGGAACTGAAGCTTTCTTT.

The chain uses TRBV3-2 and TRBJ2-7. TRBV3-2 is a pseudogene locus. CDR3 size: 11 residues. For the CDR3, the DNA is TGTGCCAGCAGCCGGCATACCGAGCAGTACTTC. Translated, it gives CASSRHTEQYF.

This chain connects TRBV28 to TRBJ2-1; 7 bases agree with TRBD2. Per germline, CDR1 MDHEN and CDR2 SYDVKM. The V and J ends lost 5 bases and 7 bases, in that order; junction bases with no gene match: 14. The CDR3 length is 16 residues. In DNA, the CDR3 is TGTGCCAGCAGTAACATGGGCCACCCCGGGAGGAATGAGCAGTTCTTC. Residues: CASSNMGHPGRNEQFF.

CDR3: CASSLRQGTRDEQFF. The CDR3 nucleotides are TGTGCCAGCAGCCTCCGACAGGGGACGCGGGATGAGCAGTTCTTC. The chain recombines TRBV12-3 or TRBV12-4 with TRBJ2-1; 8 bases match TRBD1. Unmatched junction bases numbered 12, after V lost 6 bases and J lost 8 bases. This CDR3 has 15 amino acids.

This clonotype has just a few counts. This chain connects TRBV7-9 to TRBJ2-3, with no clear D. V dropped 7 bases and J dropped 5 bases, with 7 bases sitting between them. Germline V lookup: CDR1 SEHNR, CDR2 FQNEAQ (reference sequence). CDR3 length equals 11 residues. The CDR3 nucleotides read TGTGCCAGCACCCCGCGAGATACGCAGTATTTT. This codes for CASTPRDTQYF.

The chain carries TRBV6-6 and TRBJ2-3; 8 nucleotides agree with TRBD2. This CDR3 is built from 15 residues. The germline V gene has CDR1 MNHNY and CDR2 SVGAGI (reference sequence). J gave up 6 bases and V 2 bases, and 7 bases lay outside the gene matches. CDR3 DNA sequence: TGTGCCAGCAGTTACGGGGGGACTAGGTCCGATACGCAGTATTTT. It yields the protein CASSYGGTRSDTQYF.

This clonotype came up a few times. CDR3 protein: CAWSRGDNQPQHF. The CDR3 DNA is TGTGCCTGGAGCAGGGGCGACAATCAGCCCCAGCATTTT. V is TRBV30 and J is TRBJ1-5, with D tentatively TRBD1 (6 bases). Trimming cost V 3 bases and J 3 bases, with 9 bases left between them. Looked up from germline, CDR1 is GTSNPN and CDR2 is SVGIG (reference sequence). The CDR3 runs to 13 residues.

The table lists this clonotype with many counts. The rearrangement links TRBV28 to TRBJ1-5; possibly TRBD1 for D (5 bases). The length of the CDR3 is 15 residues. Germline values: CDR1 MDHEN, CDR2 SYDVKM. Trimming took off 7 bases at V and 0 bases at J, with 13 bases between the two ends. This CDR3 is CASTPTGTSNQPQHF. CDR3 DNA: TGTGCCAGCACCCCAACAGGTACTAGCAATCAGCCCCAGCATTTT.